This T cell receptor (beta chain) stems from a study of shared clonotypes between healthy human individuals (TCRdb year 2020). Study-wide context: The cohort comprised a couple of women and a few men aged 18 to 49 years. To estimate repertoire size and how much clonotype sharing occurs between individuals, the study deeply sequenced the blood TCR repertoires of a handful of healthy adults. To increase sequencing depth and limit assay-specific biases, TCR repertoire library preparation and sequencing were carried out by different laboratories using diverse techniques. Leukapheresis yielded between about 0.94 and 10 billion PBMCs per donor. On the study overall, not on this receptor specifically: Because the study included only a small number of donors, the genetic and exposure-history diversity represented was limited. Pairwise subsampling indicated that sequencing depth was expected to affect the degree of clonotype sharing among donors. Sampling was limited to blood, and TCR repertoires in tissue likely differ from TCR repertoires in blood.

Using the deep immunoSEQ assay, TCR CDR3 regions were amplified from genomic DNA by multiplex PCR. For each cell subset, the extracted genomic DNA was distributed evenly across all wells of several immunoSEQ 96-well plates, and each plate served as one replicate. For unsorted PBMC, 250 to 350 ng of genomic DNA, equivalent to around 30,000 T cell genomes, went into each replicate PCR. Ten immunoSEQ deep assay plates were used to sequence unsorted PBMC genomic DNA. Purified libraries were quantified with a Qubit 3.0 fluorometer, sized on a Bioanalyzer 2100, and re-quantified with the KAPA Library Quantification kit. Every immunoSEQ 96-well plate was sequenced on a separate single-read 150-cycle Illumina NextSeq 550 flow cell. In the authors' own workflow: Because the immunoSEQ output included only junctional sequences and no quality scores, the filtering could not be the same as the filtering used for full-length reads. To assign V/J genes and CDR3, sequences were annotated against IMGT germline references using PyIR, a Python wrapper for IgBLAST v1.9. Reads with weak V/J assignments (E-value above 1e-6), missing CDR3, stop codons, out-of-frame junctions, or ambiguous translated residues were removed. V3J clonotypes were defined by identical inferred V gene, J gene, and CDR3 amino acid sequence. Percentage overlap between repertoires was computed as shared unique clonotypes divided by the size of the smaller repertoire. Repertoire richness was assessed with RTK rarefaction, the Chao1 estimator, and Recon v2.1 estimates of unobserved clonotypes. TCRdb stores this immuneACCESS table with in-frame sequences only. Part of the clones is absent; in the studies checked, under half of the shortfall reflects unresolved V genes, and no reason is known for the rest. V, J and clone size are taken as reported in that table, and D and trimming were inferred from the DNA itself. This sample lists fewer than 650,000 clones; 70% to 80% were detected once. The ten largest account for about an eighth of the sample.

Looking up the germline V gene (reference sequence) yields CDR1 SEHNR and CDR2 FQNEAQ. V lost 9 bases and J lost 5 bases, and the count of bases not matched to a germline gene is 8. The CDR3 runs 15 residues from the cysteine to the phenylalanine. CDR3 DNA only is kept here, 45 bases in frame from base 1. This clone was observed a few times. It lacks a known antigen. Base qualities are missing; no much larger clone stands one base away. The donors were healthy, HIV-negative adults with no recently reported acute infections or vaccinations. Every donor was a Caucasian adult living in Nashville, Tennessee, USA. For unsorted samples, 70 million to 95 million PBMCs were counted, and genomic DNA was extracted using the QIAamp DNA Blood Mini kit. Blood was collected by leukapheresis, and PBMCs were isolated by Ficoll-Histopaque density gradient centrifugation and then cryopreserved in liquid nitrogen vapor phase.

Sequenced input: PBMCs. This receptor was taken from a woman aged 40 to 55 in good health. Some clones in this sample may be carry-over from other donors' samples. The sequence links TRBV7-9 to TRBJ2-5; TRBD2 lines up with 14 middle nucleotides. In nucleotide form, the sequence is TGTGCCAGTGGGACTAGCGGGAGACTGGTTGAGACCCAGTACTTC. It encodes CASGTSGRLVETQYF.